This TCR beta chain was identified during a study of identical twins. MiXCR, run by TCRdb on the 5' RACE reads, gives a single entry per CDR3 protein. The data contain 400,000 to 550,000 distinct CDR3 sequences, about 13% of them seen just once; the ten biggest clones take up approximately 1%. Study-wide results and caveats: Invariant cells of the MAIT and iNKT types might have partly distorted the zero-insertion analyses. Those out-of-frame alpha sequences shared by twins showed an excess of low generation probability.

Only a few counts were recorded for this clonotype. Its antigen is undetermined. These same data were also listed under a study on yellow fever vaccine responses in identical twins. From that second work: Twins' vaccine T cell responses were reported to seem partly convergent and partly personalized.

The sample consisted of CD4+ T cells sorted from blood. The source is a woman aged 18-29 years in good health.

CDR3 coding DNA: TGTGCCAGCACTCCGGGCCCCGCTGGCTACACCTTC. Its translation: CASTPGPAGYTF. This rearrangement joins TRBV28 to TRBJ1-2; D is unclear. The germline V gene has CDR1 MDHEN and CDR2 SYDVKM. The CDR3 extends over 12 amino acids. V was cut by 7 bases and J by 7 bases, with 13 bases left in between.